Listed here are 15 T cell receptor beta chains from one sample, sequenced in a study of T cell changes during pregnancy in multiple sclerosis. The assay was immunoSEQ multiplex PCR, and TCRdb's table has in-frame clones only and misses some. This table holds about 110,000 clones, about 90% found once. The material was peripheral blood, obtained before pregnancy. These receptor sequences come from a female donor with multiple sclerosis, enrolled in a pregnancy study.

The chain links TRBV19 to TRBJ2-3; TRBD1 aligns across 7 bases. V was clipped by 9 bases and J by 2 bases; unmatched bases: 11. The CDR3 length is 15 residues. CDR1 and CDR2 (germline): LNHDA, SQIVND (reference sequence). CDR3 sequence (DNA): TGTGCCAGCCGACAGGGCTTAGGTCCCACAGATACGCAGTATTTT. Amino acid sequence: CASRQGLGPTDTQYF.

The chain has TRBV6-1 and TRBJ1-1; D might be TRBD1 (6 bases). The CDR3 length is 15 residues. Trimming shortened V by 5 bases and J by 1 base, and 14 bases separated the two germline ends. From germline, CDR1 is MNHNS and CDR2 SASEGT. The CDR3 bases are TGTGCCAGCAGTCGTTTGACAGGCCCGAACACTGAAGCTTTCTTT. Protein product: CASSRLTGPNTEAFF.

This chain uses TRBV15 with TRBJ1-2, with TRBD1 matching 8 bases. The germline V gene has CDR1 LNHNV and CDR2 YYDKDF (reference sequence). V lost 2 bases and J lost 4; bases outside the gene matches: 3. The CDR3 extends over 14 amino acids. The CDR3, as DNA: TGTGCCACCAGCAGACGACAGGGGTCCTATGGCTACACCTTC. It encodes CATSRRQGSYGYTF.

This clone was observed a few times. The gene calls are TRBV6-5 and TRBJ1-5; weak D call: TRBD1 (6 bases). The CDR3 runs 15 residues. Germline assignment: CDR1 MNHEY and CDR2 SVGAGI. The ends were cut back, 2 bases at V and 2 bases at J, with 10 bases in the middle. DNA for the CDR3: TGTGCCAGCAGTTACCCCAGGGGACGCAATCAGCCCCAGCATTTT. As protein: CASSYPRGRNQPQHF.

J is TRBJ1-4 and V is TRBV30; the D gene is possibly TRBD1 (6 bases). V gave up 5 bases and J gave up 4 bases, with 11 bases separating them. Germline values: CDR1 GTSNPN, CDR2 SVGIG (reference sequence). The CDR3 sequence is 13 residues long. The CDR3 DNA reads as TGTGCCTGGGTAACAGGGAATAATGAAAAACTGTTTTTT. It encodes CAWVTGNNEKLFF.

The sample holds one count of this clone. The V and J genes are TRBV9 and TRBJ2-6; 12 bases align to TRBD1. Germline CDR1 is SGDLS and CDR2 is YYNGEE. With V trimmed by 1 base and J by 3 bases, 5 bases remained unmatched. CDR3 size: 18 residues. The CDR3 protein is CASSVRGTGGGGANVLTF. In nucleotides, the CDR3 is TGTGCCAGCAGCGTACGGGGGACAGGGGGCGGTGGGGCCAACGTCCTGACTTTC.

This clone was seen ten or more times. This chain uses TRBV25-1 with TRBJ1-2; no firm D call. This CDR3 spans 13 amino acids. Germline CDR1 reads MGHDK; CDR2 reads SYGVNS. The V end was cut by 1 base, the J end by 2 bases, with 5 bases between. In nucleotides, the CDR3 is TGTGCCAGCAGTGAATCGGAGAACTATGGCTACACCTTC. It specifies CASSESENYGYTF.

Only one count was recorded for this clone. The chain has TRBV5-1 and TRBJ2-1; D gene ambiguous. V shed 1 base and J shed 4 bases, with 12 bases lying between them. Germline loops: CDR1 SGHRS, CDR2 YFSETQ. CDR3 size: 15 residues. The CDR3 sequence is CASSLTTGGYNEQFF. CDR3 bases: TGCGCCAGCAGCTTGACGACGGGTGGTTACAATGAGCAGTTCTTC.

The chain is built from TRBV6-5 and TRBJ2-2, with D uncertain. The ends were cut back, 5 bases at V and 6 bases at J, with 7 bases in the middle. This CDR3 is 12 amino acids long. From germline, CDR1 is MNHEY and CDR2 SVGAGI. The DNA for the CDR3 is TGTGCCAGCAGTGGCACCGCCGGGGAGCTGTTTTTT. It translates to CASSGTAGELFF.

V is TRBV2 and J is TRBJ1-6; 7 nucleotides line up with TRBD1. V lost 6 bases to trimming and J lost 4 bases; unmatched junction nucleotides: 9. Germline CDR1 SNHLY, CDR2 FYNNEI. The CDR3 contains 16 residues. The CDR3 loop is CASREWGTVYNSPLHF. The CDR3 region has the DNA TGTGCCAGCAGGGAGTGGGGGACAGTTTATAATTCACCCCTCCACTTT.

This chain joins TRBV30 and TRBJ1-6; no clear D. The CDR3 is made up of 15 amino acids. The V gene's germline CDR1 is GTSNPN and CDR2 SVGIG (reference sequence). Between the trimmed V and J ends, which lost 1 base and 7 bases, there was a span of 14 bases. The CDR3 region is CAWSERRDGNSPLHF. As DNA, the CDR3 is TGTGCCTGGAGTGAACGACGGGATGGGAATTCACCCCTCCACTTT. The complete variable domain, with remaining parts taken from reference TRBV30 and TRBJ1-6, reads SQTIHQWPATLVQPVGSPLSLECTVEGTSNPNLYWYRQAAGRGLQLLFYSVGIGQISSEVPQNLSASRPQDRQFILSSKKLLLSDSGFYLCAWSERRDGNSPLHFGNGTRLTVT.

The CDR3 loop reads CASSFHLAGGALSEQFF. The CDR3 DNA reads TGTGCCAGCAGCTTCCACCTAGCGGGAGGGGCGCTCAGTGAGCAGTTCTTC. This chain joins TRBV5-5 and TRBJ2-1, with TRBD2 matching 12 bases. CDR3 size: 17 residues. The germline V gene encodes CDR1 SGHKS and CDR2 YYEKEE (reference sequence). V shed 2 bases, J shed 9 bases, and the junction held 12 bases outside the gene matches.

The CDR3 sequence: CASSIGTVGAFF. The CDR3 nucleotides are TGTGCCAGTAGTATTGGGACAGTCGGAGCTTTCTTT. The rearrangement joins TRBV19 to TRBJ1-1, with 7 positions matching TRBD1. Germline-derived CDR1 and CDR2 are LNHDA and SQIVND (reference sequence). The J segment lost 10 bases and the V segment lost 3 bases, leaving 5 bases of the junction unmatched. The CDR3 runs 12 residues.

This clone was seen a handful of times. This sequence joins TRBV29-1 and TRBJ1-4; TRBD1 matches at 9 bases. J gave up 3 bases and V 7 bases, and 3 bases lay outside the gene matches. The CDR3 totals 13 residues. Germline CDR1 SQVTM, CDR2 ANQGSEA. The CDR3 is CSGTGVANEKLFF. CDR3 DNA: TGCAGCGGGACAGGGGTAGCTAATGAAAAACTGTTTTTT.

The chain carries TRBV4-1 and TRBJ1-1; tentative D call: TRBD1 (6 bases). The germline CDR1 and CDR2 sequences are MGHRA and YSYEKL. The CDR3 spans 20 residues. V dropped 4 bases and J dropped 7 bases, with 34 bases sitting between them. CDR3 amino acids: CASSLKQSTGEKGFTLEAFF. CDR3 in DNA: TGCGCCAGCAGCCTAAAACAATCGACAGGTGAAAAAGGGTTTACACTTGAAGCTTTCTTT.